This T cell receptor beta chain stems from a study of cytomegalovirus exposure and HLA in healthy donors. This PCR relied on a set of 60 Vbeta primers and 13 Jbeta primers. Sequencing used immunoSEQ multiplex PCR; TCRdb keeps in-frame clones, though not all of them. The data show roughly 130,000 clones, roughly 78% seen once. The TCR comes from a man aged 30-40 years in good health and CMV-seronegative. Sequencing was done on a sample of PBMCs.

CDR3 region: CASSNEGLADTQYF. Here the CDR3 DNA reads TGCGCCAGCAGCAACGAGGGACTAGCGGATACGCAGTATTTT. V usage is TRBV4-1 and J usage is TRBJ2-3; 10 bases map to TRBD2. CDR1 is MGHRA and CDR2 is YSYEKL in the germline V gene. J gave up 6 bases and V 5 bases, and 5 bases lay outside the gene matches. This CDR3 comprises 14 residues.